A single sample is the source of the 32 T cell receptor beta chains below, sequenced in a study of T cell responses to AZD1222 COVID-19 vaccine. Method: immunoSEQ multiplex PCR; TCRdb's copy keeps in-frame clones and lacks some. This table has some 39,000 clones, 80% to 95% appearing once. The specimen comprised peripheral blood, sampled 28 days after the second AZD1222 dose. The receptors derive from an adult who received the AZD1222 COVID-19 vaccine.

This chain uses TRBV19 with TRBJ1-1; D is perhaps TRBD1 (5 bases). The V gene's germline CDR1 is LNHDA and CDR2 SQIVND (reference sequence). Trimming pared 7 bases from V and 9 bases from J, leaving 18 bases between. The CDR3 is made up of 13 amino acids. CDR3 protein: CASIYFAGGKAFF. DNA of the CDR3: TGTGCCAGTATATATTTCGCGGGGGGAAAAGCTTTCTTT. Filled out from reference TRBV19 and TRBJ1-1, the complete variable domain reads DGGITQSPKYLFRKEGQNVTLSCEQNLNHDAMYWYRQDPGQGLRLIYYSQIVNDFQKGDIAEGYSVSREKKESFPLTVTSAQKNPTAFYLCASIYFAGGKAFFGQGTRLTVV.

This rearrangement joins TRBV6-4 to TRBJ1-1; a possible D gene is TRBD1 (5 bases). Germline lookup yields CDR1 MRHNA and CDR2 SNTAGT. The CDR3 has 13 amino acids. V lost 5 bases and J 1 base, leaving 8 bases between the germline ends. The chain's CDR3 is CASSPTGNTEAFF. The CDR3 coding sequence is TGTGCCAGCAGTCCTACAGGGAACACTGAAGCTTTCTTT.

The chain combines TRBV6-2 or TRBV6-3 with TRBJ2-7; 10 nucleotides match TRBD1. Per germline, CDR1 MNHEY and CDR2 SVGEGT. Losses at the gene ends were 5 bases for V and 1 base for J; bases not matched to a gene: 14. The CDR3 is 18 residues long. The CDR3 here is CASSPRFGQGDSSYEQYF. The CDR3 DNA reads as TGTGCCAGCAGTCCCCGATTCGGACAGGGGGATTCATCCTACGAGCAGTACTTC.

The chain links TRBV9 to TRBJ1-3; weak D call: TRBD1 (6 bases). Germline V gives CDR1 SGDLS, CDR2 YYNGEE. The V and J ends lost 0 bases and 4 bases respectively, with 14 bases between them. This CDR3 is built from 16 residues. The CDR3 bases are TGTGCCAGCAGCGTAGCCGAAGGGACATACGGAAACACCATATATTTT. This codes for CASSVAEGTYGNTIYF.

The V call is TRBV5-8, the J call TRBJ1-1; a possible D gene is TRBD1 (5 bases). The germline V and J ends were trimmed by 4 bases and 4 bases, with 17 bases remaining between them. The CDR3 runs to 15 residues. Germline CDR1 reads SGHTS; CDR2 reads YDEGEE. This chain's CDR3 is CASSPGPGRVTEAFF. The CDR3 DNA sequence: TGTGCCAGCAGCCCGGGACCGGGGAGGGTCACTGAAGCTTTCTTT.

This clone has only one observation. CDR3 protein: CASSIDRGGLNYGYTF. Written as DNA, the CDR3 is TGTGCCAGCAGCATAGACAGGGGAGGCCTTAACTATGGCTACACCTTC. The genes are TRBV5-6 and TRBJ1-2, with TRBD1 identical over 8 bases. Germline V gene data show CDR1 as SGHDT and CDR2 as YYEEEE. V trimming: 4 bases; J trimming: 1 base; junction bases outside the gene matches: 9. This CDR3 contains 16 residues. The whole variable domain, remainder taken from reference TRBV5-6 and TRBJ1-2, is DAGVTQSPTHLIKTRGQQVTLRCSPKSGHDTVSWYQQALGQGPQFIFQYYEEEERQRGNFPDRFSGHQFPNYSSELNVNALLLGDSALYLCASSIDRGGLNYGYTFGSGTRLTVV.

In DNA, the CDR3 is TGTGCCAGCAGCCTCGAGGGGGCACTTAATGAAAAACTGTTTTTT. This translates into CASSLEGALNEKLFF. The chain carries TRBV7-9 and TRBJ1-4, with 7 positions matching TRBD1. The CDR3 loop spans 15 amino acids. Unmatched junction bases numbered 7, after V lost 5 bases and J lost 4 bases. From germline, CDR1 is SEHNR and CDR2 FQNEAQ (reference sequence).

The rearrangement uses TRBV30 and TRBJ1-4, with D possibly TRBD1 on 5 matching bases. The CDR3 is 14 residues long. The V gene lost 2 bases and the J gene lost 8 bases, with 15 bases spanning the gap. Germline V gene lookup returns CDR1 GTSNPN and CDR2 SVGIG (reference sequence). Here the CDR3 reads CAWSSGTLFEKLFF. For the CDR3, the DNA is TGTGCCTGGAGTTCCGGGACTCTATTCGAAAAACTGTTTTTT.

CDR3 protein: CASSIGGDQPQHF. The CDR3 nucleotides read TGTGCCAGTAGTATAGGAGGGGATCAGCCCCAGCATTTT. The chain carries TRBV19 and TRBJ1-5; possibly TRBD1 for D (5 bases). V dropped 1 base and J dropped 5 bases, with 6 bases sitting between them. The CDR3 length is 13 residues. Germline V lookup: CDR1 LNHDA, CDR2 SQIVND (reference sequence).

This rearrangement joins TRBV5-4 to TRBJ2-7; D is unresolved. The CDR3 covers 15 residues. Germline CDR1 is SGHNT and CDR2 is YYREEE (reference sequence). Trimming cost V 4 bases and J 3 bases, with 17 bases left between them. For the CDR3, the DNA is TGTGCCAGCAGCGATTTCGGCCTAGACGACTACGAGCAGTACTTC. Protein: CASSDFGLDDYEQYF.

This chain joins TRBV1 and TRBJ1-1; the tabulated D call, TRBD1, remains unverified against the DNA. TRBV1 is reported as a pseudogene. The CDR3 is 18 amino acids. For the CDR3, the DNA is TGCACCAGCAGCCAAGATCTTAAGTTGGGCAATCTGAACACTGAAGCTTTCTTT. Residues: CTSSQDLKLGNLNTEAFF.

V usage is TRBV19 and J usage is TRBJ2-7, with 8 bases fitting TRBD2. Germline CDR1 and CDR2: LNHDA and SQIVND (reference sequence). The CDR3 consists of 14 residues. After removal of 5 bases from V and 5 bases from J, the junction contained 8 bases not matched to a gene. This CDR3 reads CASSREGVVHEQYF. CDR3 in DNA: TGTGCCAGTAGTCGGGAGGGCGTAGTCCACGAGCAGTACTTC.

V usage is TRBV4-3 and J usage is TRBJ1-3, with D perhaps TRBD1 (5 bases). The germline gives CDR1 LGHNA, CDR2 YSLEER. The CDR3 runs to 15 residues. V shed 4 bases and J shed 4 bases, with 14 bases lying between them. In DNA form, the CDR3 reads TGCGCCAGCAGCCTCAGTCTCCAGGGCGGAAACACCATATATTTT. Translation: CASSLSLQGGNTIYF.

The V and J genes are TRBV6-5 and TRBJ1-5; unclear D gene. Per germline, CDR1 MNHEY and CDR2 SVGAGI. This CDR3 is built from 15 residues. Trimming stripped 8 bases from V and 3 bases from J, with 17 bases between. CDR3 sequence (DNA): TGTGCCAGCTCAACGTCCGGCAGATCCAATCAGCCCCAGCATTTT. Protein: CASSTSGRSNQPQHF.

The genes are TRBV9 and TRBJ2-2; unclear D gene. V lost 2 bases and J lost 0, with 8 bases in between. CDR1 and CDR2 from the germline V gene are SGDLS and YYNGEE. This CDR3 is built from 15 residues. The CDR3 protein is CASSVQGANTGELFF. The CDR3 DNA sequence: TGTGCCAGCAGCGTGCAAGGCGCGAACACCGGGGAGCTGTTTTTT.

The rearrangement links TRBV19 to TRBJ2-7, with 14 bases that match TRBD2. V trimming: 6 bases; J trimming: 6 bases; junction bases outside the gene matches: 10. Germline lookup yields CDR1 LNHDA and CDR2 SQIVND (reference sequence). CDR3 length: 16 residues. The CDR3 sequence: CASRSGLAGVQGEQYF. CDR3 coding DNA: TGTGCCAGTAGGTCGGGACTAGCGGGGGTTCAAGGCGAGCAGTACTTC.

CDR3 region: CASSLVRDWIYEQYF. The CDR3 DNA is TGTGCCAGCAGCTTAGTAAGGGACTGGATCTACGAGCAGTACTTC. The chain carries TRBV7-2 and TRBJ2-7; TRBD2 might be the D (6 bases). The germline V gene has CDR1 SGHTA and CDR2 FQGNSA. There are 15 residues in the CDR3. Trimming cost V 1 base and J 3 bases, with 13 bases left between them.

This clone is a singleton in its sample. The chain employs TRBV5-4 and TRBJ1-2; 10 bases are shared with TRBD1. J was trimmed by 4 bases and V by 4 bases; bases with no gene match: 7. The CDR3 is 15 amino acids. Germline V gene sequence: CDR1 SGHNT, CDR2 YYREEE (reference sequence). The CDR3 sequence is CASSAPGQGTYGYTF. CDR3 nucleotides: TGTGCCAGCAGCGCACCGGGACAGGGGACCTATGGCTACACCTTC.

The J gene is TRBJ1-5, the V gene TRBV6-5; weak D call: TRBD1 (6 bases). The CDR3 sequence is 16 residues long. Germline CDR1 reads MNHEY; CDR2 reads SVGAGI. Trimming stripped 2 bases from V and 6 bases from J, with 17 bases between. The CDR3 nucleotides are TGTGCCAGCAGTTACGCAGCCGGGGCAGGGGCTCAGCCCCAGCATTTT. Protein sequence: CASSYAAGAGAQPQHF.

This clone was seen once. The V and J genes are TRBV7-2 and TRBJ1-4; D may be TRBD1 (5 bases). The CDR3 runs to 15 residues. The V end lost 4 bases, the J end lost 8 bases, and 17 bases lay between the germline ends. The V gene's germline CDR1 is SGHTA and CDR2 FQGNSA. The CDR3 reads CASSSPGGSLEKLFF. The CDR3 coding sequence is TGTGCCAGCAGCTCCCCGGGGGGATCGTTGGAAAAACTGTTTTTT.

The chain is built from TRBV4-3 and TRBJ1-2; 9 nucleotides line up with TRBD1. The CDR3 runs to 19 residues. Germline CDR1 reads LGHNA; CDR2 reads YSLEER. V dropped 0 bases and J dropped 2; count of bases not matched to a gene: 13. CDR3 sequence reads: CASSQEYSRDRVLNYGYTF. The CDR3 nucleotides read TGCGCCAGCAGCCAAGAGTATTCAAGGGACAGGGTCCTCAACTATGGCTACACCTTC.

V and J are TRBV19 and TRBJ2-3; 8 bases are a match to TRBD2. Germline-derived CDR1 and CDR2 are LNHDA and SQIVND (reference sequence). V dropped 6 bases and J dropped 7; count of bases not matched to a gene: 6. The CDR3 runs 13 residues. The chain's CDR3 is CASSPGGANTQYF. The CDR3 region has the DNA TGTGCCAGTAGCCCGGGGGGGGCGAATACGCAGTATTTT.

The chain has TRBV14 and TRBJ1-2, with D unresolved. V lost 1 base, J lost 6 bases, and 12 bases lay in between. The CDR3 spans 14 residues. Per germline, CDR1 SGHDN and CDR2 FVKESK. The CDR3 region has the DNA TGTGCCAGCAGCCAAGGATTCCCGGTGGATGGCTACACCTTC. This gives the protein CASSQGFPVDGYTF.

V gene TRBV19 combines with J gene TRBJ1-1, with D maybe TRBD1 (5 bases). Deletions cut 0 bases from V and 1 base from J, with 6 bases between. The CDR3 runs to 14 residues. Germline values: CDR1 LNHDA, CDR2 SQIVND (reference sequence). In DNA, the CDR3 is TGTGCCAGTAGTATAGAAGGGGCGAACACTGAAGCTTTCTTT. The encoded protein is CASSIEGANTEAFF.

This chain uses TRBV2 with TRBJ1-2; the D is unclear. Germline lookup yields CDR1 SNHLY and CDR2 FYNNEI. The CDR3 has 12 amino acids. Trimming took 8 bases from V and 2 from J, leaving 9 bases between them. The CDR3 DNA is TGTGCCAGCGATGACCCGAACTATGGCTACACCTTC. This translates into CASDDPNYGYTF.

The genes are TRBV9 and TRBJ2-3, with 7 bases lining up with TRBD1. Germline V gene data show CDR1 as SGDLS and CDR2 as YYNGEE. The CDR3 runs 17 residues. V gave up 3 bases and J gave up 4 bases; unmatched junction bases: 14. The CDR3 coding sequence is TGTGCCAGCAGCGAATCCCCAGGGGGTAGTGGGGCAGATACGCAGTATTTT. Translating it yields CASSESPGGSGADTQYF.

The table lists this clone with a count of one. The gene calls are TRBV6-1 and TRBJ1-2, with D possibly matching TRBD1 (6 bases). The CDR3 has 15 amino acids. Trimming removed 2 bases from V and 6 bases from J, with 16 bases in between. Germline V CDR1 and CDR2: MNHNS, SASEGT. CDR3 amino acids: CASSETWGAENGYTF. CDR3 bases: TGTGCCAGCAGTGAAACCTGGGGGGCGGAGAATGGCTACACCTTC.

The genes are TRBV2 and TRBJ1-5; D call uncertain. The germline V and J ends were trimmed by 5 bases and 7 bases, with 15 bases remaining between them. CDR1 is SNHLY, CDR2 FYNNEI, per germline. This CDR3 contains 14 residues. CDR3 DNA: TGTGCCAGCAGTTTGTTCGGGTCAAGGCAGCCCCAGCATTTT. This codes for CASSLFGSRQPQHF. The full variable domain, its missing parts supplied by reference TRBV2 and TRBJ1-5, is EPEVTQTPSHQVTQMGQEVILRCVPISNHLYFYWYRQILGQKVEFLVSFYNNEISEKSEIFDDQFSVERPDGSNFTLKIRSTKLEDSAMYFCASSLFGSRQPQHFGDGTRLSIL.

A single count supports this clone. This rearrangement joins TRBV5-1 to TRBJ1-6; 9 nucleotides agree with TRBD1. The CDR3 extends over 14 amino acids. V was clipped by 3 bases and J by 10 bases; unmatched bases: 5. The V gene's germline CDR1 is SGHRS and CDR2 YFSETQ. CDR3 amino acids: CASSYGQGNSPLHF. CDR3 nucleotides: TGCGCCAGCAGCTATGGACAGGGGAACTCACCCCTCCACTTT.

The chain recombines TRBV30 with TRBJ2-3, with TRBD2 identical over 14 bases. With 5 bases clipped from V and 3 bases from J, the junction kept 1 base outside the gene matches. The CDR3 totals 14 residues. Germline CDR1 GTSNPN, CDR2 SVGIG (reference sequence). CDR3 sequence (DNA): TGTGCCTGGGGACTAGCGGGGGGAACAGATACGCAGTATTTT. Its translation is CAWGLAGGTDTQYF.

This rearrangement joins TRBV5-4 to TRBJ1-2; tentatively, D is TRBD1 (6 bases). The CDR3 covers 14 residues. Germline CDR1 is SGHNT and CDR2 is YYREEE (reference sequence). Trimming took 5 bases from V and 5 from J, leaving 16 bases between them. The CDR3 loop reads CASSPRGDWYGYTF. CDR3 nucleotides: TGTGCCAGCAGTCCGAGGGGGGATTGGTATGGCTACACCTTC.

This CDR3 is CASSNCDRVGLTETQYF. CDR3 coding DNA: TGTGCCAGCAGCAACTGCGACAGGGTTGGATTAACAGAGACCCAGTACTTC. The J gene is TRBJ2-5, the V gene TRBV21-1; the table's TRBD1 call for D was not verified on the DNA. TRBV21-1 is a pseudogene segment. This CDR3 region has 17 residues.